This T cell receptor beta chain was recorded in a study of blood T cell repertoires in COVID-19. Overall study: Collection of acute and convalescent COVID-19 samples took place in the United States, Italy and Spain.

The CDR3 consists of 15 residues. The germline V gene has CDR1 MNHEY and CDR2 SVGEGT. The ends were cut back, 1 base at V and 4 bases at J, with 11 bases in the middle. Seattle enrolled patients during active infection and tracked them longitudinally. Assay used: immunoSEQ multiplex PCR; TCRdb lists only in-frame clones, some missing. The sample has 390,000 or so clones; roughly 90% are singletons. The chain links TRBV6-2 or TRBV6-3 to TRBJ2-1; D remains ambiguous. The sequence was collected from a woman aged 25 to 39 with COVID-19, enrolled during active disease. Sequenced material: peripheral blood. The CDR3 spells CASSYLSGEYNEQFF. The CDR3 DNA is TGTGCCAGCAGTTACTTGTCCGGTGAATACAATGAGCAGTTCTTC.